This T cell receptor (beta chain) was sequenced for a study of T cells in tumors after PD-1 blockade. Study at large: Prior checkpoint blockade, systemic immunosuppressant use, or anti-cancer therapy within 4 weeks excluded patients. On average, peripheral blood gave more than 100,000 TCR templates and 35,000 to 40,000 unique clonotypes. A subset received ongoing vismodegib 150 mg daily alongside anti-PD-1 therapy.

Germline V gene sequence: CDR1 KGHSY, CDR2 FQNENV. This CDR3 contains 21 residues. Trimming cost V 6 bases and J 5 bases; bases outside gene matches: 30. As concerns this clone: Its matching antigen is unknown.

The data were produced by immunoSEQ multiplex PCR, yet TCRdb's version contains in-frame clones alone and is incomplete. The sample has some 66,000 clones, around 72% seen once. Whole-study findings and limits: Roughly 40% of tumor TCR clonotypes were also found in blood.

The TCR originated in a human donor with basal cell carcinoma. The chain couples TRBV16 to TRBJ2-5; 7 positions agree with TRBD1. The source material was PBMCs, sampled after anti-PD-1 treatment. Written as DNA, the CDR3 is TGTGCCAGCAGACTTCGACAGGGTGACAGGTTTTTCGTTTATTCCAGGGAGACCCAGTACTTC. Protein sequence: CASRLRQGDRFFVYSRETQYF.